Below, 16 T cell receptor beta chains from the same sample are listed, as sequenced in a study of T cell responses to AZD1222 COVID-19 vaccine. The data were produced by immunoSEQ multiplex PCR, yet TCRdb's version contains in-frame clones alone and is incomplete. This table has fewer than 85,000 clones, about four fifths appearing once. Sequencing used peripheral blood, obtained 28 days after the second AZD1222 dose. The receptors stem from an adult who received the AZD1222 COVID-19 vaccine.

V usage is TRBV3-1 (or the pseudogene TRBV3-2) and J usage is TRBJ2-1; TRBD1 matches 10 bases. V gave up 3 bases and J gave up 8 bases; unmatched junction bases: 10. Germline assignment: CDR1 LGHDT and CDR2 YNNKEL (reference sequence). The length of the CDR3 is 16 residues. DNA of the CDR3: TGTGCCAGCAGCCACCCCCCCGGGACAGGGGCCGATGAGCAGTTCTTC. Protein sequence: CASSHPPGTGADEQFF.

This clone showed up just a few times. This sample includes further DNA sequences coding for the same CDR3. The chain is built from TRBV6-5 and TRBJ1-1; D unresolved. The CDR3 contains 12 residues. Between the trimmed V and J ends, which lost 2 bases and 1 base, there was a span of 2 bases. Germline V CDR1 and CDR2: MNHEY, SVGAGI. CDR3 loop: CASSYANTEAFF. The CDR3 bases are TGTGCCAGCAGTTACGCGAACACTGAAGCTTTCTTT.

The chain combines TRBV30 with TRBJ1-4; D is ambiguous. V lost 0 bases, J lost 6 bases, and 11 bases lay in between. There are 14 residues in the CDR3. The germline V gene encodes CDR1 GTSNPN and CDR2 SVGIG (reference sequence). CDR3 nucleotides: TGTGCCTGGAGTGTGGGTTCATTTGATGAAAAACTGTTTTTT. Protein product: CAWSVGSFDEKLFF.

The chain combines TRBV18 with TRBJ1-4; 9 bases align to TRBD1. From germline, CDR1 is KGHSH and CDR2 LQKENI. The CDR3 consists of 15 residues. Trimming cost V 4 bases and J 5 bases; bases outside gene matches: 5. The DNA of the CDR3 is TGTGCCAGCTCACAATCCGGGACAGGGAATGAAAAACTGTTTTTT. Its protein product is CASSQSGTGNEKLFF.

This sequence joins TRBV5-1 and TRBJ1-1; weak D call: TRBD1 (5 bases). CDR3 length: 14 amino acids. V was pared by 3 bases and J by 1 base, with 10 bases between. The germline V gene encodes CDR1 SGHRS and CDR2 YFSETQ. The CDR3 loop is CASSSTQGNTEAFF. Here the CDR3 DNA reads TGCGCCAGCAGCTCGACCCAGGGGAACACTGAAGCTTTCTTT.

The genes are TRBV28 and TRBJ1-5; possibly TRBD1 for D (6 bases). Germline V lookup: CDR1 MDHEN, CDR2 SYDVKM. This CDR3 region has 17 residues. With 7 bases removed from V and 7 bases from J, the gap between germline ends came to 26 bases. CDR3 nucleotides: TGTGCCAGCATCCAGGGTGGCCGGGGGCGAGTAGGACAGCCCCAGCATTTT. Translation: CASIQGGRGRVGQPQHF.

The chain combines TRBV7-9 with TRBJ2-3; 8 bases agree with TRBD1. The germline CDR1 and CDR2 sequences are SEHNR and FQNEAQ (reference sequence). Trimming removed 4 bases from V and 4 bases from J; junction bases left unmatched: 4. The CDR3 runs to 14 residues. CDR3: CASSYGTGADTQYF. DNA of the CDR3: TGTGCCAGCAGCTACGGGACAGGCGCAGATACGCAGTATTTT.

This chain links TRBV5-5 with TRBJ2-2, with 8 bases aligning to TRBD1. Germline-derived CDR1 and CDR2 are SGHKS and YYEKEE (reference sequence). V gave up 0 bases and J gave up 8 bases; unmatched junction bases: 12. This CDR3 has 17 residues. The CDR3 sequence is CASSLAVQGVNSGELFF. The CDR3 coding sequence is TGTGCCAGCAGCTTGGCAGTACAGGGGGTGAATTCAGGGGAGCTGTTTTTT.

V usage is TRBV2 and J usage is TRBJ1-2; TRBD1 matches 9 bases. CDR1 and CDR2 from the germline V gene are SNHLY and FYNNEI. V lost 7 bases, J lost 2 bases, and 5 bases stayed unmatched. The CDR3 is made up of 14 amino acids. CDR3 protein: CASIRTGANYGYTF. In DNA form, the CDR3 reads TGTGCCAGCATCCGGACAGGGGCCAACTATGGCTACACCTTC.

The chain combines TRBV5-1 with TRBJ2-1, with D possibly TRBD1 on 5 matching bases. Trimming took 0 bases from V and 2 from J, leaving 9 bases between them. The CDR3 sequence is 15 residues long. The germline V gene has CDR1 SGHRS and CDR2 YFSETQ. CDR3 loop: CASSLEQGPYNEQFF. The CDR3 DNA reads as TGCGCCAGCAGCTTGGAGCAGGGCCCCTACAATGAGCAGTTCTTC. The whole variable domain, filled in from reference TRBV5-1 and TRBJ2-1, reads KAGVTQTPRYLIKTRGQQVTLSCSPISGHRSVSWYQQTPGQGLQFLFEYFSETQRNKGNFPGRFSGRQFSNSRSEMNVSTLELGDSALYLCASSLEQGPYNEQFFGPGTRLTVL.

The chain links TRBV29-1 to TRBJ2-7; 10 bases are a match to TRBD1. Per germline, CDR1 SQVTM and CDR2 ANQGSEA. CDR3 length: 15 amino acids. The trim removed 5 bases at V and 2 bases at J, leaving 9 bases unmatched. CDR3 nucleotides: TGCAGCGTTCGAAAGGGGGACAGGGGACCCTACGAGCAGTACTTC. Translating it yields CSVRKGDRGPYEQYF.

The chain is built from TRBV5-6 and TRBJ2-1; D gene unclear. The V end lost 4 bases, the J end lost 0 bases, and 5 bases lay between the germline ends. The CDR3 has 13 residues. Germline V CDR1 and CDR2: SGHDT, YYEEEE. DNA for the CDR3: TGTGCCAGCAGCGTCCGCTCCTACAATGAGCAGTTCTTC. Amino acids: CASSVRSYNEQFF.

The rearrangement joins TRBV27 to TRBJ1-2; D gene ambiguous. Germline CDR1 is MNHEY and CDR2 is SMNVEV (reference sequence). The CDR3 has 14 amino acids. The V and J ends lost 6 bases and 4 bases respectively, with 15 bases between them. CDR3: CASSSTSHGYGYTF. The DNA of the CDR3 is TGTGCCAGCAGCTCAACAAGCCATGGCTATGGCTACACCTTC.

The chain joins TRBV3-1 (or the pseudogene TRBV3-2) to TRBJ2-7; perhaps TRBD1 as D (7 bases). The CDR3 has 16 amino acids. CDR1 LGHDT and CDR2 YNNKEL come from the germline V gene (reference sequence). V was trimmed by 3 bases and J by 0 bases, leaving 15 bases between them. The CDR3 region is CASSQSGGMSSYEQYF. Here the CDR3 DNA reads TGTGCCAGCAGCCAGTCAGGGGGGATGTCCTCCTACGAGCAGTACTTC.

The chain is built from TRBV28 and TRBJ1-3; D gene ambiguous. Trimming took 3 bases from V and 4 from J, leaving 10 bases between them. This CDR3 has 14 amino acids. Germline lookup yields CDR1 MDHEN and CDR2 SYDVKM. This chain's CDR3 is CASSLGYDGNTIYF. The CDR3 DNA sequence: TGTGCCAGCAGTTTGGGGTATGACGGAAACACCATATATTTT. The full variable domain, rest sourced from reference TRBV28 and TRBJ1-3, is DVKVTQSSRYLVKRTGEKVFLECVQDMDHENMFWYRQDPGLGLRLIYFSYDVKMKEKGDIPEGYSVSREKKERFSLILESASTNQTSMYLCASSLGYDGNTIYFGEGSWLTVV.

This clone was seen once. The chain links TRBV5-1 to TRBJ2-3; D is ambiguous. The V end lost 0 bases, the J end lost 6 bases, and 11 bases lay between the germline ends. The CDR3 runs to 14 residues. Germline CDR1 is SGHRS and CDR2 is YFSETQ. The CDR3 DNA sequence: TGCGCCAGCAGCTTGGGTGTCCCGGCGGATACGCAGTATTTT. It translates to CASSLGVPADTQYF.